This entry is about one TCR beta chain. Its matching antigen is unknown. Given a much more abundant clone one base away, this may be a read error. The data were taken from a study of read filtering for tumor transcriptome and immune sequencing. Study-wide background: Patients were approximately 18 male and approximately 15 female, mean age around 67 years, range roughly 47 to 85. Findings and caveats of the study: Single-read clonotypes: roughly 86% of IR-seq clonotypes (roughly 3.2% of reads), more than 70% of RNA-seq clonotypes (approximately 45% of reads).

The library was built from around 400 ng RNA with molecular barcoded adaptors for alpha/delta and beta/gamma chains. TCRdb redid the calling of the reads with MiXCR, one entry per CDR3 protein. Of roughly 130,000 distinct CDR3 sequences listed, approximately 13% are singletons. This CDR3 has 17 residues. CDR1 is SGHTA, CDR2 FQGNSA, per germline. J was trimmed by 5 bases and V by 1 base; bases with no gene match: 8. The clonotype was recovered from a donor at least 40 years old with multiple myeloma. The chain recombines TRBV7-2 with TRBJ2-7; the match to TRBD2 covers 13 bases. Specimen: a population of CD138-negative cells sorted from bone marrow. This CDR3 reads CASSLGLAGGLGHEQYF. The CDR3 DNA is TGTGCCAGCAGCTTAGGACTAGCGGGAGGACTAGGGCACGAGCAGTACTTC.